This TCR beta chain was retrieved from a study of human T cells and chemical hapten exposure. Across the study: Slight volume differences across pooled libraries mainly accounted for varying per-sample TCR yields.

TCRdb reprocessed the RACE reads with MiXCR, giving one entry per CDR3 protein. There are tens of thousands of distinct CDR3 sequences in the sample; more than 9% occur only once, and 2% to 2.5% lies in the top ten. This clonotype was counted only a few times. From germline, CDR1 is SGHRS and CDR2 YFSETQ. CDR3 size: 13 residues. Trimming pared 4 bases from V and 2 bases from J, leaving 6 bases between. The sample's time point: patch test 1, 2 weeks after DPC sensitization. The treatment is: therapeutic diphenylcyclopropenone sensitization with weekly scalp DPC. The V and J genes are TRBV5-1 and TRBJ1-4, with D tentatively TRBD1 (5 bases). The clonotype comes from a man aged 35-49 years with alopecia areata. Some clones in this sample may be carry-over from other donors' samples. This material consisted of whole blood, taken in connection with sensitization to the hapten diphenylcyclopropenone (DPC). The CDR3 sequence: CASSRGTNEKLFF. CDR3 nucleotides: TGCGCCAGCAGCCGGGGGACTAATGAAAAACTGTTTTTT.